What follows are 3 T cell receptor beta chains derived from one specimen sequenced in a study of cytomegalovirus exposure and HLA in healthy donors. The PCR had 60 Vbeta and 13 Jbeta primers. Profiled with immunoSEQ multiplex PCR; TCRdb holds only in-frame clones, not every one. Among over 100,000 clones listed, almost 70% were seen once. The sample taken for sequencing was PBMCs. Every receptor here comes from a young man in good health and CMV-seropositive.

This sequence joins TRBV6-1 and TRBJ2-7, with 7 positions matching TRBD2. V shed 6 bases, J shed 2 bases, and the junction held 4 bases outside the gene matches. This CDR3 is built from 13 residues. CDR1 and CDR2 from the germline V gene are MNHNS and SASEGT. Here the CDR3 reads CASRGGGAYEQYV. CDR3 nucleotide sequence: TGTGCCAGCAGAGGCGGGGGAGCCTACGAGCAGTACGTC.

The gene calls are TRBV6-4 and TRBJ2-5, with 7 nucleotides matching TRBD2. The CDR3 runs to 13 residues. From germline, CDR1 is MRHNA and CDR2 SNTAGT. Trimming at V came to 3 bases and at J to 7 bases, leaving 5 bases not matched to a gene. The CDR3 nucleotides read TGTGCCAGCAGTGAATCTCGCGGGGGGACCCAGTACTTC. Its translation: CASSESRGGTQYF.

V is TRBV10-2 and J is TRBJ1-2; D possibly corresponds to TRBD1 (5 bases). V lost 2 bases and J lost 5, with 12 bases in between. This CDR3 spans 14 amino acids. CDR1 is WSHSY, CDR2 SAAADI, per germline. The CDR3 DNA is TGCGCCAGCAGTGAGGGGGCCTATCAGTATGGCTACACCTTC. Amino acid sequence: CASSEGAYQYGYTF.